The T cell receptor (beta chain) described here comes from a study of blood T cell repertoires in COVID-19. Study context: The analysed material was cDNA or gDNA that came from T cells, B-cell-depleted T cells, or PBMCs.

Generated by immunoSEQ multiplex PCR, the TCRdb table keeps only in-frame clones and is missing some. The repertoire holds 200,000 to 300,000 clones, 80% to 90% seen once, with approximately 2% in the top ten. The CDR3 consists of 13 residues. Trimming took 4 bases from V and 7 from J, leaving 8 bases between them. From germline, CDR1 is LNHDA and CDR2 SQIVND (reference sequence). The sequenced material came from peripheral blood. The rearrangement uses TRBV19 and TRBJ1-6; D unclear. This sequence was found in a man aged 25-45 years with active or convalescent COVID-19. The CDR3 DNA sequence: TGTGCCAGTAGTAGAGGAGGGAATTCACCCCTCCACTTT. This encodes CASSRGGNSPLHF.